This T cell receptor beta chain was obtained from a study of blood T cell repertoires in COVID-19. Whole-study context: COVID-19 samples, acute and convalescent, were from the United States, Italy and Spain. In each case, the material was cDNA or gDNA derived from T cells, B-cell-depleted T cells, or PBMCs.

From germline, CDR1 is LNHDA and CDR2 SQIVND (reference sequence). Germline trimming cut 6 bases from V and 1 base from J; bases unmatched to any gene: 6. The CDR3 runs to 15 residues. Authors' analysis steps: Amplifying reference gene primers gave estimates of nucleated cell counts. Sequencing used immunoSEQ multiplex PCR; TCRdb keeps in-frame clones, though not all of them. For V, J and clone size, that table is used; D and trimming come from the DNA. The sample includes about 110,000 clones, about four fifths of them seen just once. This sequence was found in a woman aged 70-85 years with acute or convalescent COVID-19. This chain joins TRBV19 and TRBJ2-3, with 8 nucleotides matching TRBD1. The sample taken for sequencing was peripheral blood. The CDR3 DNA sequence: TGTGCCAGTAGCGAACTGGGACAGGGCACAGATACGCAGTATTTT. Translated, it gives CASSELGQGTDTQYF.